This T cell receptor beta chain was identified during a study of cytomegalovirus exposure and HLA in healthy donors. The V and J ends lost 3 bases and 3 bases respectively, with 9 bases between them. The CDR3 runs 13 residues. Per germline, CDR1 SGHDT and CDR2 YYEEEE. PCR amplification relied on 60 Vbeta primers (plus 13 Jbeta primers). Only in-frame clones appear in the TCRdb table, and some are missing; sequencing was by immunoSEQ multiplex PCR. The sample holds fewer than 250,000 clones; about 75% are singletons and the top ten take about 1.7%. The J gene is TRBJ1-1, the V gene TRBV5-6; D possibly corresponds to TRBD1 (5 bases). Sequenced input: PBMCs. The origin of this receptor is a male donor in good health and CMV-seronegative. DNA for the CDR3: TGTGCCAGCAGCTATCCACAGGACACTGAAGCTTTCTTT. Translated: CASSYPQDTEAFF.